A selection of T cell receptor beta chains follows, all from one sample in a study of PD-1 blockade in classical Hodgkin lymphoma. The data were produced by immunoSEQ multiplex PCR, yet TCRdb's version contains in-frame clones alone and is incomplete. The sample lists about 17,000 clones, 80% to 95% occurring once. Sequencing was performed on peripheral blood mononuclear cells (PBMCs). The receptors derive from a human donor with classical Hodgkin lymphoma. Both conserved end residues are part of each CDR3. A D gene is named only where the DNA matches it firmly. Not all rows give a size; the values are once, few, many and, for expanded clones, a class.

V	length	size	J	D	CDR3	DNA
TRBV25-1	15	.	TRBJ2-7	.	CASSDGAPGAYEQYF	TGTGCCAGCAGTGACGGCGCCCCGGGGGCCTACGAGCAGTACTTC
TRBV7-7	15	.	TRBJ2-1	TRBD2	CASSPLAGGNNEQFF	TGTGCCAGCAGCCCTCTAGCGGGAGGAAACAATGAGCAGTTCTTC
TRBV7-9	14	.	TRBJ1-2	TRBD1	CASSRQGADYGYTF	TGTGCCAGCAGTCGACAGGGGGCAGACTATGGCTACACCTTC
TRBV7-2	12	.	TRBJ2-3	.	CASSSRTDTQYF	TGTGCCAGCAGCTCGCGCACAGATACGCAGTATTTT
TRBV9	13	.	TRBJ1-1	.	CASSVAQNTEAFF	TGTGCCAGCAGCGTGGCCCAGAACACTGAAGCTTTCTTT
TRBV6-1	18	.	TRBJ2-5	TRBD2	CASSEALGLAGGPETQYF	TGTGCCAGCAGTGAAGCCCTGGGACTAGCGGGAGGTCCCGAGACCCAGTACTTC
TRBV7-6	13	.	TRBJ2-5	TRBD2	CASSPGLEETQYF	TGTGCCAGCAGCCCGGGACTAGAAGAGACCCAGTACTTC
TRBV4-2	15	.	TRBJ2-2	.	CASSPSLREGGELFF	TGTGCCAGCAGCCCCTCCCTCCGAGAGGGCGGGGAGCTGTTTTTT
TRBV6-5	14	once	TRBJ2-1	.	CASSYSGPASEQFF	TGTGCCAGCAGTTACTCAGGACCTGCCAGTGAGCAGTTCTTC
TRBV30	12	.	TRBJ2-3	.	CAWSVTTDTQYF	TGTGCCTGGAGTGTAACCACAGATACGCAGTATTTT
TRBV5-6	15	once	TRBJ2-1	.	CASSLGPSSYNEQFF	TGTGCCAGCAGCTTGGGGCCCAGCTCCTACAATGAGCAGTTCTTC
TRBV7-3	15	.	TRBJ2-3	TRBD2	CASSQLAEPTDTQYF	TGTGCCAGCAGCCAACTAGCGGAACCCACAGATACGCAGTATTTT
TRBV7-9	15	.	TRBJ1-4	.	CASSVETGRYEKLFF	TGTGCCAGCAGCGTAGAGACAGGAAGATACGAAAAACTGTTTTTT
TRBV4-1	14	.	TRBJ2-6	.	CASKGVSGANVLTF	TGCGCCAGCAAGGGAGTCTCTGGGGCCAACGTCCTGACTTTC
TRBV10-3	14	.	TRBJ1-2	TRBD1	CAISGRGGAYGYTF	TGTGCCATCAGCGGTCGAGGGGGCGCCTATGGCTACACCTTC
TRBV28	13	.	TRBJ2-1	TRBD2	CASRAQLATEQFF	TGTGCCAGCAGGGCACAACTAGCGACTGAGCAGTTCTTC
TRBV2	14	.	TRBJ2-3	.	CASLNRDITDTQYF	TGTGCCAGCCTAAACAGGGATATCACAGATACGCAGTATTTT
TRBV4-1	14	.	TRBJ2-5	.	CASSLAGTQETQYF	TGCGCCAGCAGTCTTGCCGGGACCCAAGAGACCCAGTACTTC
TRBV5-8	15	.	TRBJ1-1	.	CASMLGGGMNTEAFF	TGTGCCAGCATGCTTGGGGGTGGAATGAACACTGAAGCTTTCTTT
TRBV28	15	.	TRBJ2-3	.	CASVDGPPVTDTQYF	TGTGCCAGCGTAGACGGGCCTCCGGTCACAGATACGCAGTATTTT
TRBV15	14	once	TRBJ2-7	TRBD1	CATTGTGNFYEQYF	TGTGCCACCACAGGGACAGGGAACTTCTACGAGCAGTACTTC
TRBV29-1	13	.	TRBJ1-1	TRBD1	CSVRTGGYTEAFF	TGCAGCGTCAGGACAGGGGGCTACACTGAAGCTTTCTTT
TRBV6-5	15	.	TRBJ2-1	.	CASTPSGDLYNEQFF	TGTGCCAGCACTCCCTCAGGGGACCTCTACAATGAGCAGTTCTTC
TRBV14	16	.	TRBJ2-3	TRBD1	CASSPMRDSLLNTQYF	TGTGCCAGCAGCCCAATGAGGGACAGCCTTTTAAATACGCAGTATTTT
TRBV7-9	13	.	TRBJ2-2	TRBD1	CASSQGAHGELFF	TGTGCCAGCAGCCAGGGGGCTCACGGGGAGCTGTTTTTT
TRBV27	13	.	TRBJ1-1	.	CASSFGGNTEAFF	TGTGCCAGCAGTTTTGGAGGGAACACTGAAGCTTTCTTT
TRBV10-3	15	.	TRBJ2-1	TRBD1	CAIRTGTGGYNEQFF	TGTGCCATCAGGACCGGGACAGGGGGCTACAATGAGCAGTTCTTC
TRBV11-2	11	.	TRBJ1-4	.	CASSPGEKLFF	TGTGCCAGCAGCCCGGGAGAAAAACTGTTTTTT
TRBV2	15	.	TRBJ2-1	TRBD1	CASSTDRGDYNEQFF	TGTGCCAGCAGTACAGACAGGGGAGACTACAATGAGCAGTTCTTC
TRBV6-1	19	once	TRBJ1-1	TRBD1	CASSEADRGLGSMNTEAFF	TGTGCCAGCAGTGAAGCGGACAGGGGGCTTGGGTCGATGAACACTGAAGCTTTCTTT
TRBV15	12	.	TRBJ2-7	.	CATSQSDSGQYF	TGTGCCACCAGCCAATCCGACAGCGGTCAGTACTTC
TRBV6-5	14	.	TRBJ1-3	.	CASSIGGGGNTIYF	TGTGCCAGCAGCATTGGAGGGGGAGGAAACACCATATATTTT
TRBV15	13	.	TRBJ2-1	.	CATSSKYSNEQFF	TGTGCCACCAGCAGCAAGTATTCCAATGAGCAGTTCTTC
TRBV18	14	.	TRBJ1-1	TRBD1	CASSPTQGSTEAFF	TGTGCCAGCTCACCGACACAGGGGAGCACTGAAGCTTTCTTT
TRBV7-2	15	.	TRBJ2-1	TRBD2	CASSLVAGGNNEQFF	TGTGCCAGCAGCTTAGTAGCGGGAGGCAACAATGAGCAGTTCTTC
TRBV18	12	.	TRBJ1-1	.	CASSPQGAEAFF	TGTGCCAGCTCACCACAAGGAGCTGAAGCTTTCTTT
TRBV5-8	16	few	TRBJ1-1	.	CASSFTGHLTNTEAFF	TGTGCCAGCAGCTTTACGGGACACCTGACGAACACTGAAGCTTTCTTT
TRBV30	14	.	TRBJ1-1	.	CAWNPGTQNTEAFF	TGTGCCTGGAATCCCGGGACACAGAACACTGAAGCTTTCTTT
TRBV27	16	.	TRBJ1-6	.	CASSSPRRALNSPLHF	TGTGCCAGCAGTTCCCCGCGAAGGGCCCTCAATTCACCCCTCCACTTT
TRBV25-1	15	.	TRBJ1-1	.	CASSALAGEITEAFF	TGTGCCAGCAGTGCCCTCGCCGGGGAAATCACTGAAGCTTTCTTT
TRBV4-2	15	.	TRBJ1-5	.	CASSQGRGGDQPQHF	TGTGCCAGCAGCCAAGGAAGGGGCGGAGATCAGCCCCAGCATTTT
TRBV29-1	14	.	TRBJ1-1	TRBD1	CSVKQGSGNTEAFF	TGCAGCGTCAAACAGGGGAGTGGGAACACTGAAGCTTTCTTT
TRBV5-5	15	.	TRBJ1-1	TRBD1	CASSQDRGGFTEAFF	TGTGCCAGCAGCCAAGACAGGGGAGGTTTTACTGAAGCTTTCTTT
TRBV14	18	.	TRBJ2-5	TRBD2	CASSQGSLAGGHQETQYF	TGTGCCAGCAGCCAAGGAAGTCTAGCGGGAGGTCACCAAGAGACCCAGTACTTC
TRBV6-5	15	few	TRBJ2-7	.	CASSRTPRGTYEQYF	TGTGCCAGCAGTCGGACTCCCCGAGGCACCTACGAGCAGTACTTC
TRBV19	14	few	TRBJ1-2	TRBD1	CASSTGVANYGYTF	TGTGCCAGTAGCACAGGGGTGGCAAACTATGGCTACACCTTC
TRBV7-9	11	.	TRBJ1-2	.	CASSQAYGYTF	TGTGCCAGCAGTCAAGCATATGGCTACACCTTC
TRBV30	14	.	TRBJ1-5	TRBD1	CAWSRDRAGQPQHF	TGTGCCTGGAGTAGGGACAGGGCTGGGCAGCCCCAGCATTTT
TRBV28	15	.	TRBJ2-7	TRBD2	CASSLWAGVTHEQYF	TGTGCCAGCAGTTTATGGGCGGGAGTTACCCACGAGCAGTACTTC
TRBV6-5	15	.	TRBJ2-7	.	CASMWSPDPLYEQYF	TGTGCCAGCATGTGGTCTCCGGATCCCCTCTACGAGCAGTACTTC
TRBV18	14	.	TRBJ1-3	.	CASSTDSAGNTIYF	TGTGCCAGCTCGACCGACAGCGCTGGAAACACCATATATTTT
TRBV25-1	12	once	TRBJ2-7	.	CASSDVLYEQYF	TGTGCCAGCAGTGACGTTCTCTACGAGCAGTACTTC
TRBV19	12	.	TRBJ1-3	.	CASSPWGNTIYF	TGTGCCAGTAGTCCTTGGGGAAACACCATATATTTT
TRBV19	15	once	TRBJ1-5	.	CASSPRRTSNQPQHF	TGTGCCAGTAGCCCCCGTCGCACTAGCAATCAGCCCCAGCATTTT
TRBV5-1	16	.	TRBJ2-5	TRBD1	CASSLGGGRGQETQYF	TGCGCCAGCAGCTTGGGTGGTGGCAGGGGGCAGGAGACCCAGTACTTC
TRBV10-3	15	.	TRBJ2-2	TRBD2	CATGGGSVFTGELFF	TGTGCCACCGGCGGCGGGAGTGTGTTCACCGGGGAGCTGTTTTTT
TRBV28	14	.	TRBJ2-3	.	CASSSAAMRDTQYF	TGTGCCAGCAGTTCGGCCGCCATGAGAGATACGCAGTATTTT
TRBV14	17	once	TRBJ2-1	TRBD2	CASSYGTSGGGYNEQFF	TGTGCCAGCAGCTACGGGACTAGCGGAGGAGGCTACAATGAGCAGTTCTTC
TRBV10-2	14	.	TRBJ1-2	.	CASMRSTGNYGYTF	TGCGCCAGCATGAGGTCAACGGGAAACTATGGCTACACCTTC